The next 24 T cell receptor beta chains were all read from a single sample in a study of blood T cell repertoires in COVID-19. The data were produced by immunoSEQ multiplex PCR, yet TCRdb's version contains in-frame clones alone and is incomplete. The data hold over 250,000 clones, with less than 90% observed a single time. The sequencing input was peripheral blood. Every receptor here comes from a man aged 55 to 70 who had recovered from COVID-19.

DNA of the CDR3: TGTGCCAGCAGCCAACCCGCCACAGTGAACACTGAAGCTTTCTTT. It translates to CASSQPATVNTEAFF. The V and J genes are TRBV4-2 and TRBJ1-1, with no clear D. There are 15 residues in the CDR3. Germline loops: CDR1 LGHNA, CDR2 YNFKEQ. V was pared by 2 bases and J by 0 bases, with 10 bases between.

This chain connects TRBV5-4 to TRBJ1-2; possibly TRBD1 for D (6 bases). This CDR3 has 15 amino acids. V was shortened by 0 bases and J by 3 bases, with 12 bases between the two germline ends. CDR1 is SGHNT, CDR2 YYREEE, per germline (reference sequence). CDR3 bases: TGTGCCAGCAGCTTGGAATGGGGGCGGGACTATGGCTACACCTTC. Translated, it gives CASSLEWGRDYGYTF.

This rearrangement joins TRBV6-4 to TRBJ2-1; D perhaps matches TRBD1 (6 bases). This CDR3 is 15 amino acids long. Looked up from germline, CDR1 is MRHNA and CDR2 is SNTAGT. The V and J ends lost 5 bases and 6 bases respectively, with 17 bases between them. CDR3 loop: CASSPFKQGFNEQFF. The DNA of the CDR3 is TGTGCCAGCAGTCCTTTTAAACAGGGATTCAATGAGCAGTTCTTC.

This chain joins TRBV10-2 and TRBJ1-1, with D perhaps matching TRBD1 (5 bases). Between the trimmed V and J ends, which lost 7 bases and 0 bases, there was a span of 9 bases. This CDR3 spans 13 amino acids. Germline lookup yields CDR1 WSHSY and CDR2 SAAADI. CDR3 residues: CASKDSVNTEAFF. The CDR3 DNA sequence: TGCGCCAGCAAAGACAGCGTGAACACTGAAGCTTTCTTT.

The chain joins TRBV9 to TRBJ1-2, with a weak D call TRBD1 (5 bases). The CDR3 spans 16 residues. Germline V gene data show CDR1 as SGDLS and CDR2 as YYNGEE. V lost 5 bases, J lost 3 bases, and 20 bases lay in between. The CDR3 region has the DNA TGTGCCAGCAGTCTGGGGGGTCCAGGAGGGGACTATGGCTACACCTTC. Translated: CASSLGGPGGDYGYTF.

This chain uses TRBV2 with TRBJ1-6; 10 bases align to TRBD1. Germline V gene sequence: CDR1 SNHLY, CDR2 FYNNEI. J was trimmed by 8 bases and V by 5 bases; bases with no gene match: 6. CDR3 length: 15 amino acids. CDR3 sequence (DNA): TGTGCCAGCAGTCGCCGGGACAGGGGTGATTCACCCCTCCACTTT. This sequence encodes CASSRRDRGDSPLHF.

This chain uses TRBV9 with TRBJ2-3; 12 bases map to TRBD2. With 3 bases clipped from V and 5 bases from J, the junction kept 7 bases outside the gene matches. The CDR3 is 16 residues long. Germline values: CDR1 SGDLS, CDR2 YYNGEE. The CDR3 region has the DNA TGTGCCAGCAGCGGCCCTAGCGGGGGGGCCGGAGATACGCAGTATTTT. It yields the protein CASSGPSGGAGDTQYF. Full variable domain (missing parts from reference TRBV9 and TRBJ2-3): DSGVTQTPKHLITATGQRVTLRCSPRSGDLSVYWYQQSLDQGLQFLIQYYNGEERAKGNILERFSAQQFPDLHSELNLSSLELGDSALYFCASSGPSGGAGDTQYFGPGTRLTVL.

The CDR3 reads CATSDPTGGRDEQFF. CDR3 bases: TGTGCCACCAGTGACCCGACAGGGGGGAGGGATGAGCAGTTCTTC. V gene TRBV24-1 combines with J gene TRBJ2-1; the match to TRBD1 covers 9 bases. This CDR3 comprises 15 residues. V was clipped by 4 bases and J by 8 bases; unmatched bases: 8. Germline V gene sequence: CDR1 KGHDR, CDR2 SFDVKD.

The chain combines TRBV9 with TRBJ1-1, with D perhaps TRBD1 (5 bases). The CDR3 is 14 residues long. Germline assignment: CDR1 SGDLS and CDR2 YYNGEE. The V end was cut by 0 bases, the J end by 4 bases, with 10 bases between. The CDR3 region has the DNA TGTGCCAGCAGCGTAGCTCCGGGGGGCACTGAAGCTTTCTTT. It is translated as CASSVAPGGTEAFF. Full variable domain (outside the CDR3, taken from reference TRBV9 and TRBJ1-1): DSGVTQTPKHLITATGQRVTLRCSPRSGDLSVYWYQQSLDQGLQFLIQYYNGEERAKGNILERFSAQQFPDLHSELNLSSLELGDSALYFCASSVAPGGTEAFFGQGTRLTVV.

CDR3 in amino acids: CASSEREGPYEQYF. CDR3 DNA: TGTGCCAGCAGTGAACGGGAGGGGCCCTACGAGCAGTACTTC. The gene calls are TRBV2 and TRBJ2-7; 8 bases map to TRBD2. The CDR3 totals 14 residues. Germline CDR1 is SNHLY and CDR2 is FYNNEI. V lost 2 bases to trimming and J lost 2 bases; unmatched junction nucleotides: 2.

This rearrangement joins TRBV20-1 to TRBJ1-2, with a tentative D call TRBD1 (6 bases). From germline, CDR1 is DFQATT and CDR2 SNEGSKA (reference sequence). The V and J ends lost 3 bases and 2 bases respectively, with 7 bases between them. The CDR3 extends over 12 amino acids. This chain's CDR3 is CSASQGNYGYTF. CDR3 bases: TGCAGTGCTAGTCAGGGGAACTATGGCTACACCTTC.

The CDR3 nucleotides are TGTGCCAGCAGCCAAGACAGGGGAAGTCAGCCCCAGCATTTT. Its protein is CASSQDRGSQPQHF. The chain combines TRBV5-4 with TRBJ1-5, with 8 nucleotides matching TRBD1. The CDR3 sequence is 14 residues long. V gave up 4 bases and J gave up 6 bases; unmatched junction bases: 6. CDR1 is SGHNT and CDR2 is YYREEE in the germline V gene (reference sequence).

The CDR3 region has the DNA TGTGCCAGCAGCCAAGCAGGGGCCCAGAGCTATGGCTACACCTTC. Translating gives CASSQAGAQSYGYTF. The chain links TRBV7-9 to TRBJ1-2, with D tentatively TRBD1 (6 bases). Germline V CDR1 and CDR2: SEHNR, FQNEAQ (reference sequence). V was clipped by 5 bases and J by 4 bases, with 17 bases between them. The CDR3 length is 15 residues. The whole variable domain, remainder taken from reference TRBV7-9 and TRBJ1-2, is DTGVSQNPRHKITKRGQNVTFRCDPISEHNRLYWYRQTLGQGPEFLTYFQNEAQLEKSRLLSDRFSAERPKGSFSTLEIQRTEQGDSAMYLCASSQAGAQSYGYTFGSGTRLTVV.

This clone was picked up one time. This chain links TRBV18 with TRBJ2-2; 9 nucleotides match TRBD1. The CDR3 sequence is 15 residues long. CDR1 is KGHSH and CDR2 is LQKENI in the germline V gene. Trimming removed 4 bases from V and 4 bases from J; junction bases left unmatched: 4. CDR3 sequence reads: CASSLDRGSTGELFF. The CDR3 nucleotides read TGTGCCAGCTCACTCGACAGGGGGAGCACCGGGGAGCTGTTTTTT.

The CDR3 DNA is TGCGCCAGCAGCTTGCTAGCGGGGGACCCGCAAGAGACCCAGTACTTC. Encoded protein: CASSLLAGDPQETQYF. The rearrangement joins TRBV5-1 to TRBJ2-5, with TRBD2 matching over 10 bases. The CDR3 covers 16 residues. Germline CDR1 reads SGHRS; CDR2 reads YFSETQ. V was clipped by 1 base and J by 2 bases; unmatched bases: 5.

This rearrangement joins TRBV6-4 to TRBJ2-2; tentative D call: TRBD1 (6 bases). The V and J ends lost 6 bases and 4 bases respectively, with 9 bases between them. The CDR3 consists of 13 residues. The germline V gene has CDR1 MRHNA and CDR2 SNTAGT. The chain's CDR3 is CASRETGTGELFF. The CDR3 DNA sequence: TGTGCCAGCAGAGAGACAGGCACCGGGGAGCTGTTTTTT.

The CDR3 DNA reads TGTGCCAGCAGCGCAGGTGGGGGGGTAGATACGCAGTATTTT. It encodes CASSAGGGVDTQYF. The chain recombines TRBV9 with TRBJ2-3; 7 bases line up with TRBD2. CDR1 SGDLS and CDR2 YYNGEE come from the germline V gene. The CDR3 spans 14 residues. With V trimmed by 3 bases and J by 5 bases, 6 bases remained unmatched.

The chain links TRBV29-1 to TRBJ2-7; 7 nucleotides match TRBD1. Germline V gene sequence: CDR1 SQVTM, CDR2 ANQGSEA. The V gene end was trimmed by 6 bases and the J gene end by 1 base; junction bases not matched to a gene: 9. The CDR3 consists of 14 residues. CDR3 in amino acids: CSVPTGAQSYEQYF. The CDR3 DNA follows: TGCAGCGTGCCAACAGGGGCCCAATCCTACGAGCAGTACTTC.

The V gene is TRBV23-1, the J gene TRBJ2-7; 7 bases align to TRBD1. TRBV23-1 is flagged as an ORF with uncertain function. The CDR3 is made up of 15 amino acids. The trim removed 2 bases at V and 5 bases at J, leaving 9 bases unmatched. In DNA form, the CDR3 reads TGCGCCAGCAGTCAAGGGGACAGCTTTAGACACGAGCAGTACTTC. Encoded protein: CASSQGDSFRHEQYF.

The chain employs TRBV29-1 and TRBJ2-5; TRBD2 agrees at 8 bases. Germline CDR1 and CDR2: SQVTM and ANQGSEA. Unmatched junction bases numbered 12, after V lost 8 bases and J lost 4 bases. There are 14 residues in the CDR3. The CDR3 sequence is CSIRRGGRGETQYF. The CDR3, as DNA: TGCAGCATCAGACGCGGGGGGCGGGGAGAGACCCAGTACTTC.

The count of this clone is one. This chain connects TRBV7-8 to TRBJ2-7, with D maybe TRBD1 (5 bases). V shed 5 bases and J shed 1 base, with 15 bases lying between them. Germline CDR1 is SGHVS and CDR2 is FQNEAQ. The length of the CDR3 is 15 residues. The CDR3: CASSPSRAGSYEQYF. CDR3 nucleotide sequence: TGTGCCAGCAGCCCCAGTAGGGCAGGGTCCTACGAGCAGTACTTC. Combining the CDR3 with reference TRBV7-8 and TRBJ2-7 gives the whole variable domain GAGVSQSPRYKVAKRGQDVALRCDPISGHVSLFWYQQALGQGPEFLTYFQNEAQLDKSGLPSDRFFAERPEGSVSTLKIQRTQQEDSAVYLCASSPSRAGSYEQYFGPGTRLTVT.

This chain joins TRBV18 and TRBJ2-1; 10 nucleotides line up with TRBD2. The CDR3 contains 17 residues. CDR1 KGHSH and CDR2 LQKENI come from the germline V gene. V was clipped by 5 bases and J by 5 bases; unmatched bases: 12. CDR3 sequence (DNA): TGTGCCAGCTCATCCCTATCACTAGCGGGGCCGAACAATGAGCAGTTCTTC. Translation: CASSSLSLAGPNNEQFF.

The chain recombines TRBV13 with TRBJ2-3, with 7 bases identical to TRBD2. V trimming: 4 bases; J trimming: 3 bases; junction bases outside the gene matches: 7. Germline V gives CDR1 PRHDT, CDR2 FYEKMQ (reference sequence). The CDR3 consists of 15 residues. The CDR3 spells CASSSRTSRTDTQYF. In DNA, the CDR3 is TGTGCCAGCAGCTCACGGACTAGTCGGACAGATACGCAGTATTTT. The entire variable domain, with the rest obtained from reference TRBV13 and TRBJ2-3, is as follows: AAGVIQSPRHLIKEKRETATLKCYPIPRHDTVYWYQQGPGQDPQFLISFYEKMQSDKGSIPDRFSAQQFSDYHSELNMSSLELGDSALYFCASSSRTSRTDTQYFGPGTRLTVL.

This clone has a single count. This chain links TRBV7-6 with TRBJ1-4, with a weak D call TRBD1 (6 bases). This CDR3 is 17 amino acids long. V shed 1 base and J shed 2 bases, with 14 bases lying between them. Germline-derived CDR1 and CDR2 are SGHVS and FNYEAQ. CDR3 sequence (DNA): TGTGCCAGCAGCTTAGTAGGGGGAACCTCTACTAATGAAAAACTGTTTTTT. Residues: CASSLVGGTSTNEKLFF.